The rows below give T cell receptor beta chains drawn from one sample of a study of blood T cell repertoires in COVID-19. The protocol was immunoSEQ multiplex PCR, while the TCRdb copy is restricted to in-frame clones and leaves out a portion. The sample yields tens of thousands of clones, roughly 74% seen once. Sample: peripheral blood. These receptors came from a woman at least 80 years old with acute or convalescent COVID-19. Each CDR3 is given with its conserved first and last residue. Each record gives: clone size, J gene, V gene, D gene, CDR3 protein, CDR3 DNA. D genes are given only for firm matches. Size tells how often a clone was seen (once, few, many) or the class of an expanded clone, and some rows leave it out.

size: .; J: TRBJ1-1; V: TRBV5-1; D: .; CDR3: CASSLGLAQNTEAFF; DNA: TGCGCCAGCAGTTTGGGGCTTGCCCAAAACACTGAAGCTTTCTTT
size: once; J: TRBJ2-7; V: TRBV7-2; D: TRBD2; CDR3: CASSPSLAGGYEQYF; DNA: TGTGCCAGCAGCCCGTCCCTAGCGGGGGGGTACGAGCAGTACTTC
size: .; J: TRBJ2-2; V: TRBV4-2; D: TRBD2; CDR3: CASSQDIPSGTGELFF; DNA: TGTGCCAGCAGCCAAGATATTCCTAGCGGGACCGGGGAGCTGTTTTTT
size: .; J: TRBJ1-4; V: TRBV4-3; D: TRBD1; CDR3: CASSQIPPGQGGEKLFF; DNA: TGCGCCAGCAGCCAGATTCCTCCGGGACAGGGAGGCGAAAAACTGTTTTTT
size: .; J: TRBJ1-1; V: TRBV21-1; D: .; CDR3: CASSNGSLPGKVTEAFF; DNA: TGTGCCAGCAGCAATGGATCGCTTCCAGGGAAGGTTACTGAAGCTTTCTTT
size: .; J: TRBJ2-4; V: TRBV9; D: .; CDR3: CASSVDEENIQYF; DNA: TGTGCCAGCAGCGTAGATGAGGAAAACATTCAGTACTTC
size: .; J: TRBJ1-1; V: TRBV7-2; D: .; CDR3: CASSLPQGRTEAFF; DNA: TGTGCCAGCAGCTTACCCCAGGGGAGAACTGAAGCTTTCTTT
size: .; J: TRBJ2-5; V: TRBV5-6; D: TRBD1; CDR3: CASSSIGQGGQETQYF; DNA: TGTGCCAGCAGCTCGATAGGACAGGGCGGGCAAGAGACCCAGTACTTC
size: .; J: TRBJ2-7; V: TRBV12-3/TRBV12-4; D: TRBD2; CDR3: CASSTSGISEQYF; DNA: TGTGCCAGCAGTACTAGCGGGATTTCCGAGCAGTACTTC
size: .; J: TRBJ1-5; V: TRBV10-3; D: .; CDR3: CATRGTPLNQPQHF; DNA: TGTGCCACCAGAGGGACACCCCTAAATCAGCCCCAGCATTTT
size: .; J: TRBJ2-3; V: TRBV2; D: TRBD2; CDR3: CASRRLAGSSDTQYF; DNA: TGTGCCAGCAGACGACTAGCGGGAAGTTCAGATACGCAGTATTTT
size: .; J: TRBJ2-7; V: TRBV11-3; D: .; CDR3: CASSLVPGGNEQYF; DNA: TGTGCCAGCAGCTTAGTTCCAGGGGGGAACGAGCAGTACTTC
size: .; J: TRBJ2-7; V: TRBV4-1; D: TRBD1; CDR3: CASSQGQGADEQYF; DNA: TGCGCCAGCAGCCAGGGACAGGGGGCGGACGAGCAGTACTTC
size: .; J: TRBJ1-1; V: TRBV6-5; D: .; CDR3: CASSYSRGYTEAFF; DNA: TGTGCCAGCAGTTATTCCAGGGGATACACTGAAGCTTTCTTT
size: few; J: TRBJ1-6; V: TRBV11-2; D: TRBD1; CDR3: CASSLGGTGTKNSPLHF; DNA: TGTGCCAGCAGCTTAGGGGGGACAGGGACGAAGAATTCACCCCTCCACTTT
size: few; J: TRBJ2-2; V: TRBV2; D: TRBD1; CDR3: CASSVGQGPQNGELFF; DNA: TGTGCCAGCAGTGTGGGACAGGGGCCTCAAAACGGGGAGCTGTTTTTT
size: .; J: TRBJ2-2; V: TRBV7-8; D: .; CDR3: CASSFSSWEAGELFF; DNA: TGTGCCAGCAGCTTTTCCTCGTGGGAGGCCGGGGAGCTGTTTTTT
size: few; J: TRBJ2-5; V: TRBV5-1; D: .; CDR3: CASSLNGEVETQYF; DNA: TGCGCCAGCAGCTTGAATGGGGAGGTGGAGACCCAGTACTTC
size: .; J: TRBJ1-5; V: TRBV27; D: TRBD1; CDR3: CASSQSGQGRGSQHF; DNA: TGTGCCAGCAGCCAATCGGGACAGGGTCGCGGGTCCCAGCATTTT
size: .; J: TRBJ2-2; V: TRBV11-3; D: TRBD2; CDR3: CASSPSAGLAGVNTGELFF; DNA: TGTGCCAGCAGCCCCAGTGCGGGACTAGCGGGGGTGAACACCGGGGAGCTGTTTTTT
size: few; J: TRBJ2-3; V: TRBV28; D: TRBD2; CDR3: CASTPGLGWGGTDTQYF; DNA: TGTGCCAGCACCCCGGGACTAGGGTGGGGGGGCACAGATACGCAGTATTTT
size: .; J: TRBJ1-1; V: TRBV5-6; D: .; CDR3: CASSLSGQITEAFF; DNA: TGTGCCAGCAGTCTTAGCGGGCAGATCACTGAAGCTTTCTTT
size: .; J: TRBJ1-1; V: TRBV19; D: .; CDR3: CASNKVPGGLNTEAFF; DNA: TGTGCCAGTAACAAGGTCCCCGGGGGGTTGAACACTGAAGCTTTCTTT
size: .; J: TRBJ2-7; V: TRBV10-1; D: TRBD1; CDR3: CASSESPGQGEQYF; DNA: TGCGCCAGCAGTGAGTCTCCCGGACAGGGGGAGCAGTACTTC
size: .; J: TRBJ1-5; V: TRBV19; D: .; CDR3: CASRIQGNSNQPQHF; DNA: TGTGCCAGCCGGATACAGGGAAATAGCAATCAGCCCCAGCATTTT
size: once; J: TRBJ1-4; V: TRBV28; D: .; CDR3: CASSFRTPTNEKLFF; DNA: TGTGCCAGCAGTTTCAGGACTCCAACTAATGAAAAACTGTTTTTT